The clone carrying this TCR beta chain has only a few counts. Libraries were prepared by immunoSEQ multiplex PCR; TCRdb keeps only in-frame clonotypes and omits some of them. Here the sample spans around 150,000 clones, about 89% being singletons. This entry belongs to a study of control samples from healthy donors and cancer patients. The CDR3 extends over 17 amino acids. CDR1 is MGHDK, CDR2 SYGVNS, per germline. Trimming took off 2 bases at V and 3 bases at J, with 14 bases between the two ends. The sample was blood. This chain connects TRBV25-1 to TRBJ2-6; D assignment may be TRBD1 or TRBD2 (5 bases each). This TCR was sampled from a man aged 25 to 40 in good health. The CDR3 sequence: CASSEGSTGGGANVLTF. In DNA form, the CDR3 reads TGTGCCAGCAGTGAAGGAAGCACTGGGGGTGGGGCCAACGTCCTGACTTTC.